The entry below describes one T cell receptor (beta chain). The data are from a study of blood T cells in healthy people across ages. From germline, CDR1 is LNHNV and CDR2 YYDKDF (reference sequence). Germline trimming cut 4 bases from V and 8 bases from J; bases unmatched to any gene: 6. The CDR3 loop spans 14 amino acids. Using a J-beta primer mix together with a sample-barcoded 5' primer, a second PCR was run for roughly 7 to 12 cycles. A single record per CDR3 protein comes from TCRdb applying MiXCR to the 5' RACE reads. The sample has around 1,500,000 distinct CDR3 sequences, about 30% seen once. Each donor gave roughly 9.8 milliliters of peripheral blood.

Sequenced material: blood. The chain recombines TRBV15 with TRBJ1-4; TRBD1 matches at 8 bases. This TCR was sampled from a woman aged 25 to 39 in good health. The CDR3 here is CATSNRTGLEKLFF. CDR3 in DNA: TGTGCCACCAGCAACAGGACAGGGTTGGAAAAACTGTTTTTT. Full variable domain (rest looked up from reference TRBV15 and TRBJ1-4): DAMVIQNPRYQVTQFGKPVTLSCSQTLNHNVMYWYQQKSSQAPKLLFHYYDKDFNNEADTPDNFQSRRPNTSFCFLDIRSPGLGDTAMYLCATSNRTGLEKLFFGSGTQLSVL.